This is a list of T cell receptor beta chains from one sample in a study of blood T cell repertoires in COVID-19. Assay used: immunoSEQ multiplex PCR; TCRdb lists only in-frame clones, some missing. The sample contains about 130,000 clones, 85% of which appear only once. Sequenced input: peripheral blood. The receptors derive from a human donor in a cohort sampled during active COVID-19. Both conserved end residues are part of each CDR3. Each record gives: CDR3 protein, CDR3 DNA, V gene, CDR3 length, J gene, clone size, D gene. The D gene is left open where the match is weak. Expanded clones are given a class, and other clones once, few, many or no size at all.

CDR3: CAWSHSGVRYQPQHF
DNA: TGTGCCTGGAGTCACTCGGGAGTACGGTATCAGCCCCAGCATTTT
V: TRBV30
length: 15
J: TRBJ1-5
size: -
D: -

CDR3: CASSPPGGAYNEQFF
DNA: TGTGCCAGCAGTCCCCCCGGCGGAGCCTACAATGAGCAGTTCTTC
V: TRBV6-5
length: 15
J: TRBJ2-1
size: -
D: -

CDR3: CASSLAGIEAFF
DNA: TGTGCCAGCAGCTTAGCGGGGATAGAAGCTTTCTTT
V: TRBV11-3
length: 12
J: TRBJ1-1
size: -
D: -

CDR3: CASSAGQLVNQPQHF
DNA: TGTGCCAGCAGTGCGGGACAGTTGGTCAATCAGCCCCAGCATTTT
V: TRBV27
length: 15
J: TRBJ1-5
size: -
D: TRBD1

CDR3: CASSLKGEGPYGYTF
DNA: TGTGCCAGCAGTTTAAAGGGGGAAGGGCCCTATGGCTACACCTTC
V: TRBV27
length: 15
J: TRBJ1-2
size: -
D: -

CDR3: CASTPLAGEQFF
DNA: TGTGCCAGCACCCCCTTAGCGGGGGAGCAGTTCTTC
V: TRBV7-2
length: 12
J: TRBJ2-1
size: once
D: TRBD2

CDR3: CASSLLAGETQYF
DNA: TGTGCCAGCAGCTTGTTAGCGGGAGAGACCCAGTACTTC
V: TRBV5-4
length: 13
J: TRBJ2-5
size: few
D: TRBD2

CDR3: CASSHRLAGRDTQYF
DNA: TGTGCCAGCAGCCACCGACTAGCGGGAAGGGATACGCAGTATTTT
V: TRBV3-1/TRBV3-2
length: 15
J: TRBJ2-3
size: -
D: TRBD2

CDR3: CATAKQDGYEQYF
DNA: TGTGCCACCGCGAAACAGGATGGCTACGAGCAGTACTTC
V: TRBV12-3/TRBV12-4
length: 13
J: TRBJ2-7
size: -
D: -

CDR3: CASSSQNTGELFF
DNA: TGCGCCAGCAGCTCACAGAACACCGGGGAGCTGTTTTTT
V: TRBV5-1
length: 13
J: TRBJ2-2
size: few
D: -

CDR3: CASSEGVPGQVANYGYTF
DNA: TGTGCCAGCAGTGAAGGCGTTCCGGGACAGGTCGCGAACTATGGCTACACCTTC
V: TRBV2
length: 18
J: TRBJ1-2
size: -
D: TRBD1

CDR3: CASSFRDRAANEKLFF
DNA: TGTGCCAGCAGCTTTAGGGACAGGGCGGCTAATGAAAAACTGTTTTTT
V: TRBV5-5
length: 16
J: TRBJ1-4
size: once
D: TRBD1

CDR3: CASSTPQEGRWVNTEAFF
DNA: TGTGCCAGCAGTACCCCTCAGGAGGGCAGGTGGGTGAACACTGAAGCTTTCTTT
V: TRBV6-2/TRBV6-3
length: 18
J: TRBJ1-1
size: -
D: -

CDR3: CASSPTGGGGTEAFF
DNA: TGTGCCAGCAGCCCGACAGGGGGCGGCGGCACTGAAGCTTTCTTT
V: TRBV7-2
length: 15
J: TRBJ1-1
size: -
D: TRBD1

CDR3: CASSLGLARDTQYF
DNA: TGTGCCAGCAGCCTAGGACTAGCGCGGGATACGCAGTATTTT
V: TRBV6-5
length: 14
J: TRBJ2-3
size: -
D: TRBD2

CDR3: CAWSPHIQGARNTEAFF
DNA: TGTGCCTGGAGTCCCCATATCCAGGGGGCAAGAAACACTGAAGCTTTCTTT
V: TRBV30
length: 17
J: TRBJ1-1
size: -
D: TRBD1